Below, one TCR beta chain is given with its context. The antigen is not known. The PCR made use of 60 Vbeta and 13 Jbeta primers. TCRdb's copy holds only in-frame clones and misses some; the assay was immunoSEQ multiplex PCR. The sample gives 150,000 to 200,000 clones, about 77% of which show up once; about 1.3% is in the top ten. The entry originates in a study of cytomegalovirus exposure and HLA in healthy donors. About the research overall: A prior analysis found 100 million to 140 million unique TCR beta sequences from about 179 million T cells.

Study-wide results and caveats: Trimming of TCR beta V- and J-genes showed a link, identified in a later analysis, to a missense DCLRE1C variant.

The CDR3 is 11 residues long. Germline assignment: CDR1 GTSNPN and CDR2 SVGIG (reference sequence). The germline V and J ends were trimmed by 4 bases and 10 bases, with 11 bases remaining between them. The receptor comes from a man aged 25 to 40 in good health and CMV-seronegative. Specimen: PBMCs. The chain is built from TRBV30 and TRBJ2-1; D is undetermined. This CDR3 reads CAWMGSTEQFF. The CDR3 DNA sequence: TGTGCCTGGATGGGTAGCACAGAGCAGTTCTTC. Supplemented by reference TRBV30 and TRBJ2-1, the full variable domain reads SQTIHQWPATLVQPVGSPLSLECTVEGTSNPNLYWYRQAAGRGLQLLFYSVGIGQISSEVPQNLSASRPQDRQFILSSKKLLLSDSGFYLCAWMGSTEQFFGPGTRLTVL.